The 28 T cell receptor beta chains given below trace back to one sample, sequenced in a study of T-cell reconstitution after alpha-beta-depleted transplantation in children. Unique molecular identifiers were incorporated when the TCRbeta library was constructed. TCRdb re-derived calls from the PCR reads in MiXCR, one entry per CDR3 protein. In the table there are around 130,000 distinct CDR3 sequences, about a tenth of which are singletons. Source: PBMCs, mostly from graft donor cells, taken 180 days after TCRalphabeta/CD19-depleted stem cell transplant. These receptors came from a girl under three years old who had a stem cell transplant for combined immunodeficiency, so the T cells may come from the graft donor.

There are many counts of this clonotype. The chain combines TRBV6-1 with TRBJ1-6, with 11 bases matching TRBD1. V dropped 4 bases and J dropped 7; count of bases not matched to a gene: 3. Germline CDR1 is MNHNS and CDR2 is SASEGT. The CDR3 totals 15 residues. CDR3 region: CASSAGTGGNSPLHF. The CDR3 nucleotides read TGTGCCAGCAGTGCCGGGACAGGGGGAAATTCACCCCTCCACTTT.

This chain connects TRBV20-1 to TRBJ1-1; TRBD1 matches 8 bases. Trimming removed 6 bases from V and 3 bases from J; junction bases left unmatched: 12. CDR1 DFQATT and CDR2 SNEGSKA come from the germline V gene (reference sequence). CDR3 length equals 15 residues. CDR3 loop: CSANSWTGMDTEAFF. In DNA form, the CDR3 reads TGCAGTGCCAATAGTTGGACAGGGATGGACACTGAAGCTTTCTTT.

As concerns this clonotype: A much more abundant neighbour one base away suggests this may be a read error. The rearrangement uses TRBV10-3 and TRBJ2-1; 11 nucleotides match TRBD2. Germline lookup yields CDR1 ENHRY and CDR2 SYGVKD. This CDR3 has 15 amino acids. Here the CDR3 DNA reads TGTGCCATCAGTGATAGCGGGGGGGTGTTCAATGACCAGTTCTTC. Amino acid sequence: CAISDSGGVFNDQFF.

The chain has TRBV29-1 and TRBJ2-1, with D maybe TRBD1 (5 bases). In germline, CDR1 is SQVTM, CDR2 ANQGSEA. This CDR3 is built from 11 residues. Trimming took 6 bases from V and 12 from J, leaving 15 bases between them. The DNA for the CDR3 is TGCAGCGTAGTCCTGGACACTGGGCAGTTCTTC. Protein product: CSVVLDTGQFF.

The chain recombines TRBV12-5 with TRBJ1-1; D is unresolved. Germline CDR1 LGHNT, CDR2 FRNRAP. Trimming took 6 bases from V and 5 from J, leaving 7 bases between them. The CDR3 consists of 11 residues. Written as DNA, the CDR3 is TGTGCTAGTGGGCTATCGACTGAAGCTTTCTTT. Translating gives CASGLSTEAFF.

This rearrangement joins TRBV6-1 to TRBJ2-7, with 7 bases matching TRBD1. Germline values: CDR1 MNHNS, CDR2 SASEGT. This CDR3 has 16 amino acids. Trimming removed 6 bases from V and 3 bases from J; junction bases left unmatched: 14. The CDR3 is CASRTPTGARSYEQYF. As DNA, the CDR3 is TGTGCCAGCAGAACCCCTACAGGGGCTAGAAGCTACGAGCAGTACTTC.

This clonotype was recorded only once. V usage is TRBV7-9 and J usage is TRBJ2-5, with D unresolved. CDR3 length: 14 amino acids. Germline loops: CDR1 SEHNR, CDR2 FQNEAQ (reference sequence). Trimming left V 2 bases short and J 0 bases short, with 7 bases between. The CDR3 DNA is TGTGCCAGCAGCTTATCTTATAACCAAGAGACCCAGTACTTC. Its translation: CASSLSYNQETQYF.

This clonotype came up a few times. The genes are TRBV5-1 and TRBJ2-3, with TRBD1 matching 7 bases. The CDR3 has 16 amino acids. Germline CDR1 and CDR2: SGHRS and YFSETQ. Germline trimming cut 1 base from V and 0 bases from J; bases unmatched to any gene: 5. The CDR3 spells CASSLRGTASTDTQYF. Written as DNA, the CDR3 is TGCGCCAGCAGCTTGAGGGGGACAGCCAGCACAGATACGCAGTATTTT.

The J gene is TRBJ1-6, the V gene TRBV28; the D is unclear. The CDR3 runs to 16 residues. V was pared by 2 bases and J by 9 bases, with 17 bases between. Looked up from germline, CDR1 is MDHEN and CDR2 is SYDVKM. CDR3 DNA: TGTGCCAGCAGTTTACCGTCAGGTGCCCCAAGTTCACCCCTCCACTTT. The encoded protein is CASSLPSGAPSSPLHF. Combining the CDR3 with reference TRBV28 and TRBJ1-6 gives the whole variable domain DVKVTQSSRYLVKRTGEKVFLECVQDMDHENMFWYRQDPGLGLRLIYFSYDVKMKEKGDIPEGYSVSREKKERFSLILESASTNQTSMYLCASSLPSGAPSSPLHFGNGTRLTVT.

The chain carries TRBV29-1 and TRBJ1-1; tentative D call: TRBD1 (5 bases). The germline CDR1 and CDR2 sequences are SQVTM and ANQGSEA. The V end lost 0 bases, the J end lost 2 bases, and 7 bases lay between the germline ends. The CDR3 runs to 13 residues. The CDR3 spells CSVEEQVNTEAFF. As DNA, the CDR3 is TGCAGCGTTGAAGAACAGGTCAACACTGAAGCTTTCTTT.

The V gene is TRBV15, the J gene TRBJ2-7; 7 bases match TRBD1. V lost 5 bases, J lost 6 bases, and 13 bases stayed unmatched. The CDR3 length is 15 residues. The V gene's germline CDR1 is LNHNV and CDR2 YYDKDF (reference sequence). CDR3 region: CATSEFGDRGLEQYF. DNA of the CDR3: TGTGCCACCAGCGAATTTGGGGACAGAGGGCTCGAGCAGTACTTC.

This sequence joins TRBV5-1 and TRBJ2-2; D is ambiguous. Germline lookup yields CDR1 SGHRS and CDR2 YFSETQ. Trimming took off 2 bases at V and 2 bases at J, with 4 bases between the two ends. The CDR3 is 13 amino acids. In nucleotides, the CDR3 is TGCGCCAGCAGCTTTCACAACACCGGGGAGCTGTTTTTT. This codes for CASSFHNTGELFF.

The rearrangement uses TRBV12-3 or TRBV12-4 and TRBJ2-3, with D unclear. V lost 0 bases, J lost 0 bases, and 4 bases lay in between. This CDR3 has 14 amino acids. This CDR3 is CASSLAASTDTQYF. CDR3 nucleotides: TGTGCCAGCAGTTTAGCTGCTAGCACAGATACGCAGTATTTT.

This clonotype was observed at least ten times. The chain uses TRBV12-3 or TRBV12-4 and TRBJ2-4; possibly TRBD2 for D (6 bases). Trimming took off 3 bases at V and 7 bases at J, with 10 bases between the two ends. CDR3 size: 13 residues. CDR3 DNA: TGTGCCAGCAGTTTTTCCGGGAGCAACATTCAGTACTTC. Its translation: CASSFSGSNIQYF.

This clonotype has more than one count but fewer than ten. The chain recombines TRBV7-2 with TRBJ2-5; no clear D. V lost 0 bases and J lost 2, with 10 bases in between. Germline CDR1 and CDR2: SGHTA and FQGNSA. CDR3 length equals 15 residues. The CDR3 reads CASSLATTFQETQYF. Written as DNA, the CDR3 is TGTGCCAGCAGCTTAGCTACTACCTTTCAAGAGACCCAGTACTTC.

This clonotype has a handful of counts. This sequence joins TRBV29-1 and TRBJ2-7; no firm D call. V lost 0 bases and J 2 bases, leaving 14 bases between the germline ends. This CDR3 is 15 amino acids long. Germline V gene lookup returns CDR1 SQVTM and CDR2 ANQGSEA. DNA of the CDR3: TGCAGCGTTGAAGATGTGGCCCCGAGGCCCTACGAGCAGTACTTC. Residues: CSVEDVAPRPYEQYF.

The chain employs TRBV12-3 or TRBV12-4 and TRBJ2-7, with 11 bases matching TRBD2. The junction had 7 bases not matched to a gene; V was cut back by 3 bases and J by 6 bases. There are 15 residues in the CDR3. The CDR3 loop is CASSFIGTSGSEQYF. The CDR3 nucleotides read TGTGCCAGCAGTTTTATCGGGACTAGCGGTTCCGAGCAGTACTTC.

The J gene is TRBJ2-1, the V gene TRBV27; 7 nucleotides match TRBD2. V was pared by 6 bases and J by 2 bases, with 7 bases of the junction left unmatched. Per the germline V gene, CDR1 is MNHEY and CDR2 is SMNVEV (reference sequence). The CDR3 is 15 amino acids. Written as DNA, the CDR3 is TGTGCCAGCAGCATGGGGGGGATACCCTACAATGAGCAGTTCTTC. It yields the protein CASSMGGIPYNEQFF.

The sample holds a few counts of this clonotype. The rearrangement joins TRBV24-1 to TRBJ1-2; D call uncertain. Germline CDR1 reads KGHDR; CDR2 reads SFDVKD. The V gene lost 1 base and the J gene lost 8 bases, with 13 bases spanning the gap. The CDR3 length is 14 residues. The CDR3 sequence is CATSDLRAAGGYTF. CDR3 in DNA: TGTGCCACCAGTGATTTACGGGCCGCGGGGGGCTACACCTTC.

The CDR3, as DNA: TGTGCCAGCAGCTGGGACAGGAGGACCTATGGCTACACCTTC. Protein: CASSWDRRTYGYTF. This rearrangement joins TRBV7-2 to TRBJ1-2; 8 nucleotides agree with TRBD1. J was trimmed by 4 bases and V by 4 bases; bases with no gene match: 5. Germline CDR1 and CDR2: SGHTA and FQGNSA. The CDR3 spans 14 residues.

The chain combines TRBV25-1 with TRBJ2-7; 9 nucleotides agree with TRBD1. V dropped 6 bases and J dropped 7; count of bases not matched to a gene: 10. Germline V gene sequence: CDR1 MGHDK, CDR2 SYGVNS. The CDR3 has 14 amino acids. CDR3 protein: CASSDRGALGEQYF. The DNA of the CDR3 is TGTGCCAGCAGCGACAGGGGGGCGCTTGGGGAGCAGTACTTC.

This clonotype was counted only a few times. The chain employs TRBV24-1 and TRBJ1-1, with a possible D match to TRBD1 (5 bases). CDR3 size: 13 residues. With 7 bases removed from V and 1 base from J, the gap between germline ends came to 9 bases. Looked up from germline, CDR1 is KGHDR and CDR2 is SFDVKD. The CDR3 sequence is CATSREANTEAFF. The CDR3 DNA reads as TGTGCCACCAGCAGGGAGGCGAACACTGAAGCTTTCTTT.

The chain uses TRBV5-1 and TRBJ2-1; tentatively, D is TRBD2 (7 bases). CDR3 length equals 14 residues. Germline CDR1 is SGHRS and CDR2 is YFSETQ. The germline V and J ends were trimmed by 4 bases and 7 bases, with 15 bases remaining between them. CDR3 bases: TGCGCCAGCAGCCCCTTTGGGGGGGCTAATGAGCAGTTCTTC. Translated: CASSPFGGANEQFF.

The V call is TRBV15, the J call TRBJ1-4; a possible D gene is TRBD1 (5 bases). The germline V and J ends were trimmed by 0 bases and 0 bases, with 14 bases remaining between them. This CDR3 comprises 18 residues. Germline V gene lookup returns CDR1 LNHNV and CDR2 YYDKDF (reference sequence). The CDR3 reads CATSRDLVQGTTNEKLFF. CDR3 coding DNA: TGTGCCACCAGCAGAGATCTAGTCCAGGGTACAACTAATGAAAAACTGTTTTTT.

This clonotype has a handful of counts. The J gene is TRBJ2-7, the V gene TRBV5-1; 7 nucleotides line up with TRBD1. This CDR3 comprises 14 residues. Germline V lookup: CDR1 SGHRS, CDR2 YFSETQ. J was trimmed by 0 bases and V by 2 bases; bases with no gene match: 2. This CDR3 is CASSFDRVSYEQYF. The CDR3 DNA reads as TGCGCCAGCAGCTTCGACAGGGTCTCCTACGAGCAGTACTTC.

The chain has TRBV3-1 and TRBJ2-2; D is uncertain. The V gene lost 1 base and the J gene lost 3 bases, with 12 bases spanning the gap. Germline CDR1 and CDR2: LGHDT and YNNKEL (reference sequence). The CDR3 length is 16 residues. The CDR3 region has the DNA TGTGCCAGCAGCCAAGGAGTACGGTTGGACACCGGGGAGCTGTTTTTT. It specifies CASSQGVRLDTGELFF.

The J gene is TRBJ1-4, the V gene TRBV7-2; the D is unclear. V gave up 3 bases and J gave up 0 bases, with 11 bases separating them. CDR1 and CDR2 from the germline V gene are SGHTA and FQGNSA. The CDR3 sequence is 16 residues long. CDR3 amino acids: CASSFHRSATNEKLFF. CDR3 sequence (DNA): TGTGCCAGCAGCTTCCACCGTAGCGCAACTAATGAAAAACTGTTTTTT.

V and J are TRBV29-1 and TRBJ2-3; TRBD1 might be the D (6 bases). Looked up from germline, CDR1 is SQVTM and CDR2 is ANQGSEA. Between the trimmed V and J ends, which lost 4 bases and 0 bases, there was a span of 11 bases. The CDR3 is 14 amino acids. The CDR3 coding sequence is TGCAGCGTTGCCCCGGGACAAAGCACAGATACGCAGTATTTT. Translation: CSVAPGQSTDTQYF.